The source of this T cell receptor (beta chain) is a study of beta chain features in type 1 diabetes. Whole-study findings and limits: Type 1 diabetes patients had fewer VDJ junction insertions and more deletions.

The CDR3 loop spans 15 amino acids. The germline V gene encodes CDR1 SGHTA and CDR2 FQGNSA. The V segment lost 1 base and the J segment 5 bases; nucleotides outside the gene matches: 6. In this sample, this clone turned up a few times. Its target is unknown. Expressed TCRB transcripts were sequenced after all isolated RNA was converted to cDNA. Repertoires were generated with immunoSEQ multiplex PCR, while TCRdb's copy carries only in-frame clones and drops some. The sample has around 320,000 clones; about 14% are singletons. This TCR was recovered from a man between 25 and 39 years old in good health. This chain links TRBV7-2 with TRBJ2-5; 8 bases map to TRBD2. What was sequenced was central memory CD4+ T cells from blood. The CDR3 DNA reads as TGTGCCAGCAGCTTAGGGTCGGGGGGGCCGGAGACCCAGTACTTC. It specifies CASSLGSGGPETQYF.